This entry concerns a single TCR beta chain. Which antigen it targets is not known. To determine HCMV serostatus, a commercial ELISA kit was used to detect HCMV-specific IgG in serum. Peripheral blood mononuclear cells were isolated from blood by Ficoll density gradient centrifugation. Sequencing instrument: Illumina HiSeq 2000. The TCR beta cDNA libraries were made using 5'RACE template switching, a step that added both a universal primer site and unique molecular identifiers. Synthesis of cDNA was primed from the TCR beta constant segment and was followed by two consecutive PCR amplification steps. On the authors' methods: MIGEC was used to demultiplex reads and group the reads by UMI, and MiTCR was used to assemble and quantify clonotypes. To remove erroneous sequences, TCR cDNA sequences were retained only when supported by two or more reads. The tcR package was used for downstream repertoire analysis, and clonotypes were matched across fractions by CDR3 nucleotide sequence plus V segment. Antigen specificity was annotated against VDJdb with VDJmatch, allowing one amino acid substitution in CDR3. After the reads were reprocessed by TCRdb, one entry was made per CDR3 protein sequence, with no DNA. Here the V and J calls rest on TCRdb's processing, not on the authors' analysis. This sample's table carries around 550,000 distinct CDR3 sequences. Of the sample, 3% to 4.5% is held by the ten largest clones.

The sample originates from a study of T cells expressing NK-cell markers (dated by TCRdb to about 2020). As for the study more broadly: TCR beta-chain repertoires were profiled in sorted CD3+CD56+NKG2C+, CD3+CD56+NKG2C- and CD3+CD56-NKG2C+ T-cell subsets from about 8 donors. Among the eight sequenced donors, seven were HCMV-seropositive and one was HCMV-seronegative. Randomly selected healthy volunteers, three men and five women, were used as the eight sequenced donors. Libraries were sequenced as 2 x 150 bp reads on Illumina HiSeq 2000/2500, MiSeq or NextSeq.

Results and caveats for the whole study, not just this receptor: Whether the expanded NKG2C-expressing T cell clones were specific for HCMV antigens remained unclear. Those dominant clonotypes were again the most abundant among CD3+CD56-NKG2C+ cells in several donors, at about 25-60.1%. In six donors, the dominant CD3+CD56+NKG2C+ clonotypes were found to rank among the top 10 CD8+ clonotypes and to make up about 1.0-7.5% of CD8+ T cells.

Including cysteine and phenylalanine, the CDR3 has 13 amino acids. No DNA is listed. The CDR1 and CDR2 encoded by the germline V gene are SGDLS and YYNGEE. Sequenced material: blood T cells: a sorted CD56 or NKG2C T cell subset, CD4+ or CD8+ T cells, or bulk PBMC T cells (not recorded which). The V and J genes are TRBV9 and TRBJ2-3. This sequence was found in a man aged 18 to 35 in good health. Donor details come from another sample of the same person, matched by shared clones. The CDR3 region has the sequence CASRESSTDTQYF. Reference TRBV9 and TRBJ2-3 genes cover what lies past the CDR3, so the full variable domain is DSGVTQTPKHLITATGQRVTLRCSPRSGDLSVYWYQQSLDQGLQFLIQYYNGEERAKGNILERFSAQQFPDLHSELNLSSLELGDSALYFCASRESSTDTQYFGPGTRLTVL.